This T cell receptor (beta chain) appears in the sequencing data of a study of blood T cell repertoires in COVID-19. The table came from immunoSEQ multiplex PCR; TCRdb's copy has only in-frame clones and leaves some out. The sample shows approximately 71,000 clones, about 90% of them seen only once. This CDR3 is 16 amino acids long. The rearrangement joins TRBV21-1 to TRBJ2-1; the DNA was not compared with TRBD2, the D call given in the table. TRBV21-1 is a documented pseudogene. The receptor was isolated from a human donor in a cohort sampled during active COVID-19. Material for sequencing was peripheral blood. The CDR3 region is CASSKGRKVSYNEQFF. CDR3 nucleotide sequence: TGTGCCAGCAGCAAAGGGCGGAAGGTTTCCTACAATGAGCAGTTCTTC.